These 14 T cell receptor beta chains came from one sample sequenced in a study of STAT3 mutations in large granular lymphocyte leukemia. Study-wide results and caveats: Every T-cell large granular lymphocyte leukemia patient had at least one immunodominant TCR beta clonotype.

No antigen is known for these receptors. Sequenced by immunoSEQ multiplex PCR; TCRdb stores in-frame clones only, minus some. The sample lists over a thousand clones, less than 40% occurring once. Sequencing used PBMCs. The receptors derive from a human donor with T large granular lymphocyte leukemia. Some clones in this sample may be carry-over from other donors' samples.

This clone has more than one count but fewer than ten. The chain couples TRBV18 to TRBJ1-3; D remains ambiguous. The CDR3 sequence is 13 residues long. Germline-derived CDR1 and CDR2 are KGHSH and LQKENI. Trimming pared 2 bases from V and 4 bases from J, leaving 6 bases between. The CDR3 reads CASSPGEGNTIYF. The CDR3 bases are TGTGCCAGCTCACCAGGGGAAGGAAACACCATATATTTT.

The J gene is TRBJ1-1, the V gene TRBV4-1; 7 bases agree with TRBD1. Losses at the gene ends were 3 bases for V and 1 base for J; bases not matched to a gene: 2. Germline V CDR1 and CDR2: MGHRA, YSYEKL. This CDR3 region has 14 residues. This chain's CDR3 is CASSHEGANTEAFF. The CDR3 nucleotides read TGCGCCAGCAGCCACGAGGGGGCGAACACTGAAGCTTTCTTT.

This clone was observed once. The chain couples TRBV5-1 to TRBJ1-1; weak D call: TRBD1 (5 bases). Germline V lookup: CDR1 SGHRS, CDR2 YFSETQ. Trimming took off 0 bases at V and 6 bases at J, with 15 bases between the two ends. The CDR3 length is 15 residues. CDR3 in DNA: TGCGCCAGCAGCTTGGAGGCAGGGAGATTTGCTGAAGCTTTCTTT. This gives the protein CASSLEAGRFAEAFF.

There are a few counts of this clone. This chain joins TRBV5-3 and TRBJ1-1, with D tentatively TRBD1 (5 bases). TRBV5-3 qualifies as an ORF whose function is uncertain. The V gene lost 5 bases and the J gene lost 2 bases, with 13 bases spanning the gap. The CDR3 totals 14 residues. CDR3 residues: CARSSVGTNTEAFF. Here the CDR3 DNA reads TGTGCCAGAAGTTCCGTCGGGACCAACACTGAAGCTTTCTTT.

The J gene is TRBJ2-7, the V gene TRBV4-3; 8 bases match TRBD2. Per the germline V gene, CDR1 is LGHNA and CDR2 is YSLEER. With 1 base clipped from V and 5 bases from J, the junction kept 7 bases outside the gene matches. The CDR3 runs to 15 residues. As DNA, the CDR3 is TGCGCCAGCAGCCAAGGGGGACTAGTCGGCGACGAGCAGTACTTC. It specifies CASSQGGLVGDEQYF.

The chain employs TRBV5-1 and TRBJ2-1, with 11 bases aligning to TRBD2. Germline V CDR1 and CDR2: SGHRS, YFSETQ. CDR3 length: 16 residues. After removal of 5 bases from V and 4 bases from J, the junction contained 8 bases not matched to a gene. The DNA of the CDR3 is TGCGCCAGCAGAACGGGACTAGCGGAAGTATACAATGAGCAGTTCTTC. Translated: CASRTGLAEVYNEQFF.

The V gene is TRBV4-3, the J gene TRBJ2-7; 11 nucleotides align to TRBD1. CDR1 and CDR2 from the germline V gene are LGHNA and YSLEER. J lost 4 bases, V lost 0 bases, and 2 bases had no gene match. This CDR3 has 15 residues. As DNA, the CDR3 is TGCGCCAGCAGCCAAGAAGGGACAGGGGGATACGAGCAGTACTTC. The encoded protein is CASSQEGTGGYEQYF.

This clone was counted between two and nine times. J is TRBJ2-4 and V is TRBV27; D uncertain. V was pared by 7 bases and J by 2 bases, with 12 bases between. The V gene's germline CDR1 is MNHEY and CDR2 SMNVEV (reference sequence). The CDR3 consists of 14 residues. CDR3 sequence reads: CASKISLTKNIQYF. The CDR3 DNA reads TGTGCCAGCAAAATTAGCTTAACCAAAAACATTCAGTACTTC.

This clone has a handful of counts. The chain is built from TRBV6-6 and TRBJ1-3, with 7 positions matching TRBD1. The V segment lost 10 bases and the J segment 7 bases; nucleotides outside the gene matches: 13. Germline V lookup: CDR1 MNHNY, CDR2 SVGAGI (reference sequence). The CDR3 spans 14 residues. CDR3 amino acids: CATSPGTAGNTIYF. The CDR3 DNA is TGTGCCACATCCCCTGGGACAGCCGGCAACACCATATATTTT.

In this sample, this clone turned up a few times. This sequence joins TRBV15 and TRBJ1-5; no firm D call. Germline CDR1 reads LNHNV; CDR2 reads YYDKDF (reference sequence). The CDR3 has 14 residues. V lost 6 bases to trimming and J lost 0 bases, with 9 bases between them. The CDR3 DNA sequence: TGTGCCACCAGTAAGGTCGATAGCAATCAGCCCCAGCATTTT. It codes for CATSKVDSNQPQHF.

V is TRBV5-1 and J is TRBJ1-2; 10 nucleotides line up with TRBD1. Germline V gene lookup returns CDR1 SGHRS and CDR2 YFSETQ. Germline trimming cut 0 bases from V and 2 bases from J; bases unmatched to any gene: 1. CDR3 length equals 15 residues. CDR3 amino acids: CASSLGTGGNYGYTF. CDR3 DNA sequence: TGCGCCAGCAGCTTGGGGACAGGGGGAAACTATGGCTACACCTTC.

The genes are TRBV18 and TRBJ1-6; a possible D gene is TRBD1 (5 bases). The germline CDR1 and CDR2 sequences are KGHSH and LQKENI. CDR3 length: 16 residues. V lost 2 bases, J lost 10 bases, and 18 bases lay in between. CDR3 DNA: TGTGCCAGCTCACCAGCCTCAGGCGGGGGTCGGTCACCCCTCCACTTT. Its protein is CASSPASGGGRSPLHF.

The chain couples TRBV7-8 to TRBJ2-7; D ambiguous. From germline, CDR1 is SGHVS and CDR2 FQNEAQ. This CDR3 spans 14 amino acids. Deletions cut 2 bases from V and 2 bases from J, with 10 bases between. The chain's CDR3 is CASSLSDKTYEQYF. The CDR3 DNA reads as TGTGCCAGCAGCTTAAGTGACAAGACCTACGAGCAGTACTTC.

This clone came up a few times. V is TRBV18 and J is TRBJ1-5; D gene uncertain. With 2 bases removed from V and 2 bases from J, the gap between germline ends came to 7 bases. Looked up from germline, CDR1 is KGHSH and CDR2 is LQKENI. The CDR3 has 14 amino acids. CDR3: CASSPAGGNQPQHF. CDR3 DNA sequence: TGTGCCAGCTCACCAGCCGGGGGCAATCAGCCCCAGCATTTT. Together with reference TRBV18 and TRBJ1-5, the CDR3 gives the full variable domain: NAGVMQNPRHLVRRRGQEARLRCSPMKGHSHVYWYRQLPEEGLKFMVYLQKENIIDESGMPKERFSAEFPKEGPSILRIQQVVRGDSAAYFCASSPAGGNQPQHFGDGTRLSIL.